A single sample gave rise to the 19 T cell receptor beta chains below, sequenced in a study of shared T cell receptors in the human thymus. Method: immunoSEQ multiplex PCR; TCRdb's copy keeps in-frame clones and lacks some. The sample holds 450,000 to 650,000 clones, 75% to 85% seen once. The same sample was also used in a study of human thymus T cells.

Sequencing was carried out using thymocytes. These receptors all stem from a boy in the first two years of life with a congenital heart defect.

The J gene is TRBJ2-7, the V gene TRBV25-1, with 10 bases identical to TRBD2. CDR3 length: 14 amino acids. Germline assignment: CDR1 MGHDK and CDR2 SYGVNS. J gave up 4 bases and V 4 bases, and 4 bases lay outside the gene matches. The CDR3 is CASSAGTSVYEQYF. DNA for the CDR3: TGTGCCAGCAGTGCCGGGACTAGCGTTTACGAGCAGTACTTC.

The chain joins TRBV7-8 to TRBJ1-3; perhaps TRBD1 as D (5 bases). Germline V gene lookup returns CDR1 SGHVS and CDR2 FQNEAQ. CDR3 length equals 16 residues. V was clipped by 1 base and J by 2 bases, with 12 bases between them. The CDR3 here is CASSLGSGYPGNTIYF. The CDR3 DNA sequence: TGTGCCAGCAGCTTAGGGTCAGGGTACCCTGGAAACACCATATATTTT.

The chain is built from TRBV6-5 and TRBJ2-4, with TRBD1 as a possible D gene (5 bases). Germline CDR1 is MNHEY and CDR2 is SVGAGI. Trimming shortened V by 6 bases and J by 5 bases, and 11 bases separated the two germline ends. This CDR3 has 13 amino acids. The CDR3 loop reads CASRSDSQNIQYF. The CDR3 DNA is TGTGCCAGCAGGTCCGACAGCCAAAACATTCAGTACTTC.

The V gene is TRBV25-1, the J gene TRBJ2-4; 9 nucleotides agree with TRBD1. This CDR3 comprises 15 residues. V lost 1 base, J lost 4 bases, and 2 bases stayed unmatched. In germline, CDR1 is MGHDK, CDR2 SYGVNS. Here the CDR3 reads CASSESGQGKNIQYF. The CDR3 region has the DNA TGTGCCAGCAGTGAATCGGGACAGGGAAAAAACATTCAGTACTTC.

This clone was picked up a small number of times. The chain has TRBV15 and TRBJ2-3; D might be TRBD2 (5 bases). Germline V gene data show CDR1 as LNHNV and CDR2 as YYDKDF (reference sequence). The germline V and J ends were trimmed by 1 base and 3 bases, with 17 bases remaining between them. The CDR3 has 17 residues. CDR3 protein: CATSRVNSGGGTDTQYF. The CDR3 DNA reads TGTGCCACCAGCAGAGTTAACAGCGGAGGCGGGACAGATACGCAGTATTTT.

This clone was seen more than once but under ten times. This CDR3 reads CASSFGQGWIDTGELFF. CDR3 DNA sequence: TGTGCCAGCAGCTTCGGACAGGGGTGGATTGACACCGGGGAGCTGTTTTTT. The rearrangement links TRBV7-2 to TRBJ2-2; 9 bases align to TRBD1. Germline V gene lookup returns CDR1 SGHTA and CDR2 FQGNSA. This CDR3 comprises 17 residues. J lost 3 bases, V lost 3 bases, and 8 bases had no gene match.

As to this clone: Compared with germline, one end of the junction differs, possibly owing to a read error. The same CDR3 also results from other DNA sequences found in this sample. As DNA, the CDR3 is TGTGCCAGCAGTTTTAGGAAAGAGGGGGACAACGAGCAGTTCTTC. Protein: CASSFRKEGDNEQFF. The chain carries TRBV27 and TRBJ2-1; possible D gene TRBD1, 6 bases. CDR1 MNHEY and CDR2 SMNVEV come from the germline V gene (reference sequence). The CDR3 runs 15 residues.

This clone was detected only a few times. The chain is built from TRBV11-2 and TRBJ2-1, with 11 bases lining up with TRBD2. Germline-derived CDR1 and CDR2 are SGHAT and FQNNGV. This CDR3 has 18 residues. The V and J ends lost 8 bases and 3 bases, in that order; junction bases with no gene match: 15. In DNA, the CDR3 is TGTGCCAGCTCCCACCGCCGACTAGCGGGGCGTCTCTACAATGAGCAGTTCTTC. Protein product: CASSHRRLAGRLYNEQFF.

The chain has TRBV5-8 and TRBJ2-1; 10 bases align to TRBD2. After removal of 0 bases from V and 4 bases from J, the junction contained 13 bases not matched to a gene. The CDR3 contains 19 residues. Germline V gene data show CDR1 as SGHTS and CDR2 as YDEGEE. This CDR3 is CASSLGRASGSKTYNEQFF. CDR3 nucleotide sequence: TGTGCCAGCAGCTTGGGGAGGGCTAGCGGGAGTAAGACTTACAATGAGCAGTTCTTC.

The chain combines TRBV4-1 with TRBJ2-1; the match to TRBD2 covers 8 bases. The CDR3 sequence is 16 residues long. Germline V gives CDR1 MGHRA, CDR2 YSYEKL. J gave up 6 bases and V 4 bases, and 11 bases lay outside the gene matches. For the CDR3, the DNA is TGCGCCAGCAGCCCTGCGGGAGCGGGAGTTTTCAATGAGCAGTTCTTC. This gives the protein CASSPAGAGVFNEQFF.

The genes are TRBV5-1 and TRBJ1-1; D perhaps matches TRBD1 (6 bases). Trimming removed 3 bases from V and 1 base from J, with 13 bases in between. This CDR3 comprises 15 residues. Germline V gene sequence: CDR1 SGHRS, CDR2 YFSETQ. CDR3 loop: CASSSSKGGNTEAFF. CDR3 bases: TGCGCCAGCAGCTCGTCGAAAGGGGGGAACACTGAAGCTTTCTTT.

This clone was observed a few times. V usage is TRBV19 and J usage is TRBJ1-2; D gene ambiguous. CDR3 length equals 12 residues. The ends were cut back, 4 bases at V and 8 bases at J, with 11 bases in the middle. Germline loops: CDR1 LNHDA, CDR2 SQIVND (reference sequence). This CDR3 reads CASSSVANGYTF. Written as DNA, the CDR3 is TGTGCCAGTAGTAGTGTGGCAAACGGCTACACCTTC.

V usage is TRBV6-5 and J usage is TRBJ2-1; TRBD1 might be the D (6 bases). The CDR3 has 15 residues. Germline V gene lookup returns CDR1 MNHEY and CDR2 SVGAGI. V was trimmed by 6 bases and J by 8 bases, leaving 20 bases between them. The CDR3 is CASSESGQSVDEQFF. As DNA, the CDR3 is TGTGCCAGCAGCGAATCTGGACAGAGCGTCGATGAGCAGTTCTTC.

J is TRBJ2-7 and V is TRBV4-1; D gene uncertain. CDR1 is MGHRA and CDR2 is YSYEKL in the germline V gene. Trimming left V 0 bases short and J 4 bases short, with 4 bases between. The CDR3 covers 12 residues. CDR3 protein: CASSQDLYEQYF. Here the CDR3 DNA reads TGCGCCAGCAGCCAAGATCTGTACGAGCAGTACTTC.

This chain uses TRBV28 with TRBJ2-5; 10 nucleotides line up with TRBD2. The CDR3 totals 16 residues. Per the germline V gene, CDR1 is MDHEN and CDR2 is SYDVKM. V shed 2 bases and J 3 bases; nucleotides not matched to a gene: 6. In DNA form, the CDR3 reads TGTGCCAGCAGTTTAGCTAGCGGGAGTCCCAAAGAGACCCAGTACTTC. It encodes CASSLASGSPKETQYF. The variable domain in full, with the rest retrieved from reference TRBV28 and TRBJ2-5, is DVKVTQSSRYLVKRTGEKVFLECVQDMDHENMFWYRQDPGLGLRLIYFSYDVKMKEKGDIPEGYSVSREKKERFSLILESASTNQTSMYLCASSLASGSPKETQYFGPGTRLLVL.

The chain links TRBV4-1 to TRBJ2-7; 12 bases map to TRBD2. CDR1 is MGHRA, CDR2 YSYEKL, per germline. V lost 4 bases to trimming and J lost 3 bases; unmatched junction nucleotides: 7. This CDR3 region has 16 residues. The chain's CDR3 is CASSPPGLAGVYEQYF. For the CDR3, the DNA is TGCGCCAGCAGCCCCCCGGGACTAGCGGGTGTCTACGAGCAGTACTTC.

The rearrangement joins TRBV6-5 to TRBJ2-4, with D possibly matching TRBD2 (6 bases). V dropped 5 bases and J dropped 0 bases, with 11 bases sitting between them. The CDR3 is 15 residues long. The germline V gene encodes CDR1 MNHEY and CDR2 SVGAGI. This CDR3 reads CASSAPGLAKNIQYF. The CDR3, as DNA: TGTGCCAGCAGTGCCCCGGGACTAGCCAAAAACATTCAGTACTTC.

V usage is TRBV6-1 and J usage is TRBJ2-7, with 12 bases lining up with TRBD1. The CDR3 spans 15 residues. V gave up 6 bases and J gave up 5 bases; unmatched junction bases: 8. Germline-derived CDR1 and CDR2 are MNHNS and SASEGT. CDR3 DNA: TGTGCCAGCAGCGTGGGGACAGGGGGCTGGGACGAGCAGTACTTC. Encoded protein: CASSVGTGGWDEQYF.

This chain uses TRBV7-9 with TRBJ2-7, with 8 nucleotides matching TRBD1. The CDR3 has 16 residues. V was clipped by 0 bases and J by 6 bases; unmatched bases: 10. The germline V gene has CDR1 SEHNR and CDR2 FQNEAQ (reference sequence). In DNA, the CDR3 is TGTGCCAGCAGCTTAGCAGGCGACAGGGGAAATGGCGAGCAGTACTTC. It translates to CASSLAGDRGNGEQYF.